These 17 T cell receptor beta chains came from one sample sequenced in a study of post-analysis software for immune sequencing data. Study conclusions and caveats: Among a handful of TRBV segments more frequent in patients than controls were TRBV5-6, TRBV5-1 and TRBV20-1.

These receptors' antigens are unknown. Carried by the TCR beta cDNA libraries were unique molecular identifiers. One entry per CDR3 protein results from TCRdb running MiXCR on the PCR reads. This sample has hundreds of thousands of distinct CDR3 sequences; 55% to 60% occur once, and the top ten carry about 11%. The sample consisted of blood. All receptors come from a girl aged 2-10 years with multiple sclerosis.

The chain couples TRBV20-1 to TRBJ2-3, with a possible D match to TRBD2 (5 bases). Germline-derived CDR1 and CDR2 are DFQATT and SNEGSKA (reference sequence). CDR3 length equals 13 residues. V gave up 1 base and J gave up 5 bases, with 10 bases separating them. CDR3: CSARGSGKDTQYF. The DNA for the CDR3 is TGCAGTGCTAGAGGATCGGGGAAAGATACGCAGTATTTT.

The rearrangement joins TRBV4-2 to TRBJ1-5; D is unclear. The germline V gene encodes CDR1 LGHNA and CDR2 YNFKEQ. The CDR3 sequence is 14 residues long. Trimming pared 0 bases from V and 7 bases from J, leaving 10 bases between. The DNA of the CDR3 is TGTGCCAGCAGCCAAGATATAGGAGGGCAGCCCCAGCATTTT. Amino acids: CASSQDIGGQPQHF.

The gene calls are TRBV15 and TRBJ2-1, with a tentative D call TRBD1 (6 bases). V dropped 0 bases and J dropped 6 bases, with 15 bases sitting between them. CDR1 is LNHNV, CDR2 YYDKDF, per germline (reference sequence). The CDR3 contains 16 residues. This CDR3 reads CATSRDGAGVVNEQFF. Here the CDR3 DNA reads TGTGCCACCAGCAGAGATGGGGCAGGGGTAGTCAATGAGCAGTTCTTC. The complete variable domain, with remaining parts taken from reference TRBV15 and TRBJ2-1, reads DAMVIQNPRYQVTQFGKPVTLSCSQTLNHNVMYWYQQKSSQAPKLLFHYYDKDFNNEADTPDNFQSRRPNTSFCFLDIRSPGLGDTAMYLCATSRDGAGVVNEQFFGPGTRLTVL.

With regard to this clonotype: At one end the junction does not follow the germline gene, possibly because of a read error. The chain has TRBV20-1 and TRBJ2-1; the match to TRBD1 covers 10 bases. Looked up from germline, CDR1 is DFQATT and CDR2 is SNEGSKA (reference sequence). This CDR3 spans 15 amino acids. CDR3 residues: CSARDPGQGYNERFF. The CDR3 DNA is TGCAGTGCTAGAGACCCGGGACAGGGGTACAATGAGCGGTTCTTC.

The J gene is TRBJ2-5, the V gene TRBV7-2; D is unclear. The J call could be wrong; TRBJ2-7 is a better fit for the DNA end. Germline V gene sequence: CDR1 SGHTA, CDR2 FQGNSA. The CDR3 runs 14 residues. The CDR3 sequence: CASSLGMQDGEQYF. The CDR3 nucleotides are TGTGCCAGCAGCTTAGGAATGCAGGACGGCGAGCAGTACTTC.

The table lists this clonotype with a few counts. The rearrangement uses TRBV20-1 and TRBJ1-1; D unclear. CDR1 and CDR2 (germline): DFQATT, SNEGSKA (reference sequence). V lost 6 bases to trimming and J lost 1 base, with 6 bases between them. The CDR3 spans 11 residues. The CDR3 coding sequence is TGCAGTGCATCGACGAACACTGAAGCTTTCTTT. As protein: CSASTNTEAFF.

Here the CDR3 DNA reads TGCGCCAGCGAAGGGGGCACCGGGGAGCTGTTTTTT. Protein sequence: CASEGGTGELFF. V is TRBV5-1 and J is TRBJ2-2, with D perhaps matching TRBD1 (6 bases). The CDR3 loop spans 12 amino acids. The V end lost 7 bases, the J end lost 4 bases, and 8 bases lay between the germline ends. Germline assignment: CDR1 SGHRS and CDR2 YFSETQ. Combining the CDR3 with reference TRBV5-1 and TRBJ2-2 gives the whole variable domain KAGVTQTPRYLIKTRGQQVTLSCSPISGHRSVSWYQQTPGQGLQFLFEYFSETQRNKGNFPGRFSGRQFSNSRSEMNVSTLELGDSALYLCASEGGTGELFFGEGSRLTVL.

This clonotype was recorded at least ten times. V and J are TRBV6-4 and TRBJ2-1; no clear D. The CDR3 is made up of 16 amino acids. Per germline, CDR1 MRHNA and CDR2 SNTAGT. The V end lost 2 bases, the J end lost 0 bases, and 11 bases lay between the germline ends. The CDR3 here is CASSDERKSSYNEQFF. The DNA of the CDR3 is TGTGCCAGCAGTGACGAGCGTAAGAGCTCCTACAATGAGCAGTTCTTC.

The table lists this clonotype with a count of one. V usage is TRBV2 and J usage is TRBJ1-2, with D possibly being TRBD1 (5 bases). Germline V gene sequence: CDR1 SNHLY, CDR2 FYNNEI. This CDR3 has 13 amino acids. Trimming removed 4 bases from V and 8 bases from J, with 14 bases in between. The CDR3 loop is CASSVPEGIGYTF. CDR3 nucleotides: TGTGCCAGCAGTGTCCCCGAGGGGATAGGCTACACCTTC.

V usage is TRBV18 and J usage is TRBJ2-3, with D possibly being TRBD1 (6 bases). CDR3 size: 15 residues. Looked up from germline, CDR1 is KGHSH and CDR2 is LQKENI. V lost 3 bases to trimming and J lost 4 bases, with 14 bases between them. The CDR3 region is CASSPRTDTPDTQYF. Here the CDR3 DNA reads TGTGCCAGCTCACCCCGGACAGACACTCCAGATACGCAGTATTTT.

This clonotype was picked up a small number of times. The rearrangement joins TRBV6-2 or TRBV6-3 to TRBJ2-7; 11 positions match TRBD1. Looked up from germline, CDR1 is MNHEY and CDR2 is SVGEGT. The trim removed 7 bases at V and 4 bases at J, leaving 9 bases unmatched. The CDR3 has 15 residues. CDR3 region: CASTFGQGARYEQYF. The CDR3 nucleotides read TGTGCCAGCACCTTCGGACAGGGGGCAAGGTACGAGCAGTACTTC.

This chain links TRBV7-9 with TRBJ2-1; 13 bases line up with TRBD2. Losses at the gene ends were 5 bases for V and 7 bases for J; bases not matched to a gene: 8. Germline V gene sequence: CDR1 SEHNR, CDR2 FQNEAQ (reference sequence). This CDR3 contains 16 residues. The chain's CDR3 is CASSPRTSGRVNEQFF. For the CDR3, the DNA is TGTGCCAGCAGCCCTCGGACTAGCGGGAGAGTTAATGAGCAGTTCTTC.

This chain connects TRBV2 to TRBJ2-1; 10 bases are shared with TRBD2. The CDR3 runs to 15 residues. Germline CDR1 SNHLY, CDR2 FYNNEI. The junction had 12 bases not matched to a gene; V was cut back by 9 bases and J by 7 bases. The CDR3 sequence: CASIPQAGGWNEQFF. In DNA, the CDR3 is TGTGCCAGTATCCCCCAAGCGGGGGGGTGGAATGAGCAGTTCTTC.

The rearrangement uses TRBV5-1 and TRBJ1-1, with D hard to call. Germline V CDR1 and CDR2: SGHRS, YFSETQ. Trimming took off 0 bases at V and 1 base at J, with 16 bases between the two ends. The CDR3 spans 17 residues. CDR3 coding DNA: TGCGCCAGCAGCTTGGAACGTACCTATGATCGGAACACTGAAGCTTTCTTT. Its protein is CASSLERTYDRNTEAFF.

As DNA, the CDR3 is TGCAGTGCAGTCCGAGTGACAGGGTCAAGGACTGAAGCTTTCTTT. Translated: CSAVRVTGSRTEAFF. The chain has TRBV20-1 and TRBJ1-1; TRBD1 matches 7 bases. Trimming removed 6 bases from V and 5 bases from J; junction bases left unmatched: 15. The CDR3 consists of 15 residues. Germline V gene lookup returns CDR1 DFQATT and CDR2 SNEGSKA (reference sequence).

The sample holds one count of this clonotype. The chain recombines TRBV12-3 or TRBV12-4 with TRBJ1-1; no firm D call. The CDR3 length is 15 residues. The V gene lost 2 bases and the J gene lost 8 bases, with 18 bases spanning the gap. For the CDR3, the DNA is TGTGCCAGCAGTTTAAGCATGCCGGGCAGCAGAGAAGCTTTCTTT. It codes for CASSLSMPGSREAFF.

The chain has TRBV4-2 and TRBJ2-1; 12 bases fit TRBD2. CDR1 and CDR2 from the germline V gene are LGHNA and YNFKEQ. This CDR3 spans 15 amino acids. The J segment lost 10 bases and the V segment lost 0 bases, leaving 4 bases of the junction unmatched. In nucleotides, the CDR3 is TGTGCCAGCAGCCAAGATTCCGGGACTAGCGGGGAGCAGTTCTTC. Translated: CASSQDSGTSGEQFF.